This entry is about one T cell receptor beta chain. One junction end does not reproduce the germline sequence, and a read error may be involved. The table came from immunoSEQ multiplex PCR; TCRdb's copy has only in-frame clones and leaves some out. The sample records approximately 90,000 clones, about 80% being singletons. This CDR3 comprises 13 residues. The germline CDR1 and CDR2 sequences are SSHAT and FNYEAQ (reference sequence). The sample belongs to a study of blood T cell repertoires in COVID-19. This chain uses TRBV7-7 with TRBJ2-5; TRBD1 agrees at 8 bases. Sequencing was done on a sample of peripheral blood. The TCR originated in a human donor in a cohort sampled during active COVID-19. In nucleotides, the CDR3 is TGTGCTAGCAGCGACAGGGGTTCGGAGACCCAGTACTTC. This codes for CASSDRGSETQYF. Complete variable domain (other parts from reference TRBV7-7 and TRBJ2-5): GAGVSQSPRYKVTKRGQDVTLRCDPISSHATLYWYQQALGQGPEFLTYFNYEAQPDKSGLPSDRFSAERPEGSISTLTIQRTEQRDSAMYRCASSDRGSETQYFGPGTRLLVL.